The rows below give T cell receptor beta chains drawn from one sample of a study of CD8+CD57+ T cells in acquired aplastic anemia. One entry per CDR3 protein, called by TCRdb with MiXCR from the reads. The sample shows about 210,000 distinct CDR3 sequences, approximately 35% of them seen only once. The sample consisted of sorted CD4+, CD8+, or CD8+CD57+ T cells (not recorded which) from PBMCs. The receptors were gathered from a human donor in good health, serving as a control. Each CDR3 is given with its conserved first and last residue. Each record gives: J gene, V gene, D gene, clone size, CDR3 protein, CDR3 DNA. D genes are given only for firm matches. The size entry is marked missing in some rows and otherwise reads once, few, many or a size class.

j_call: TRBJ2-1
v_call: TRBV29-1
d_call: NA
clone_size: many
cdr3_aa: CSVEVLNEQFF
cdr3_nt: TGCAGCGTTGAAGTTTTAAATGAGCAGTTCTTC

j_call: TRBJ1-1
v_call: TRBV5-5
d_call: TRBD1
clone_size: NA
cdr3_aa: CASSGQGAIAEAFF
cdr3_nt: TGTGCCAGCAGCGGACAGGGGGCAATAGCTGAAGCTTTCTTT

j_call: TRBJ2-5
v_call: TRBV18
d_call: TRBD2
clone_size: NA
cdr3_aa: CASSPSGTTVETQYF
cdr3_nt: TGTGCCAGCTCACCTAGCGGGACAACCGTGGAGACCCAGTACTTC

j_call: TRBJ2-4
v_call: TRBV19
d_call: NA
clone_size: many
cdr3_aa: CASSIPGATKNIQYF
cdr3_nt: TGTGCCAGTAGTATCCCGGGAGCGACCAAAAACATTCAGTACTTC

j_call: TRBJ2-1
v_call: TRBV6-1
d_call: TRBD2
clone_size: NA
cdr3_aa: CASSAREGLNEQFF
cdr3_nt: TGTGCCAGCAGTGCCCGGGAGGGCCTCAATGAGCAGTTCTTC

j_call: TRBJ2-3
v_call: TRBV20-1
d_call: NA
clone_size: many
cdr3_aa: CSASGVLADTQYF
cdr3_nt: TGCAGTGCTAGCGGGGTCTTGGCAGATACGCAGTATTTT

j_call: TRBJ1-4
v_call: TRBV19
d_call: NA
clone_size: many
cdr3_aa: CASSIALLGEKLFF
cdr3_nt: TGTGCCAGTAGTATAGCCCTCCTAGGTGAAAAACTGTTTTTT

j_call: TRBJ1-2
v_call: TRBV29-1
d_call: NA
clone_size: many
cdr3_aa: CSVGWSALANYGYTF
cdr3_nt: TGCAGCGTTGGGTGGTCGGCATTAGCTAACTATGGCTACACCTTC

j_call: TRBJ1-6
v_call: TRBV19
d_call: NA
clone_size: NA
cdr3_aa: CASSTRPNSPLHF
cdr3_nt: TGTGCCAGTAGTACACGGCCTAATTCACCCCTCCACTTT

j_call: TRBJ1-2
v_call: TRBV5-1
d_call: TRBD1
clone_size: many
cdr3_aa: CASSLGRDRQQNYGYTF
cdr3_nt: TGCGCCAGCAGCTTGGGCCGGGACAGACAACAGAACTATGGCTACACCTTC

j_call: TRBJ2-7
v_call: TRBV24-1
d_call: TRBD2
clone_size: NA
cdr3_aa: CATTNLADEQYF
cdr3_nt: TGTGCCACTACAAACCTAGCGGACGAGCAGTACTTC

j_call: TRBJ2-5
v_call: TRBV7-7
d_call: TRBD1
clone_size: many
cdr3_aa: CASTKDRGQETQYF
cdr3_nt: TGTGCCAGCACGAAGGACAGGGGGCAAGAGACCCAGTACTTC

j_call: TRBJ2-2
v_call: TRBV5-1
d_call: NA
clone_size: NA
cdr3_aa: CASSLAGGGELSF
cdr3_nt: TGCGCCAGCAGCTTGGCCGGGGGCGGGGAGCTGTCTTTT

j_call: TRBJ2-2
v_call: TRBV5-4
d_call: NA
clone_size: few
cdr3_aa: CASSWGGGARSTGELFF
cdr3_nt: TGTGCCAGCAGCTGGGGCGGCGGGGCGCGGTCCACCGGGGAGCTGTTTTTT

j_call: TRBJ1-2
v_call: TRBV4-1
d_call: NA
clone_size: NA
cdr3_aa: CASSQEGGAGPGAGYTF
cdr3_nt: TGCGCCAGCAGCCAAGAGGGAGGTGCCGGGCCCGGGGCGGGCTACACCTTC

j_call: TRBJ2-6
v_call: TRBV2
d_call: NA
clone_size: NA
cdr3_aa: CASTDPGTGANVLTF
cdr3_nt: TGTGCCAGCACCGATCCGGGGACTGGGGCCAACGTCCTGACTTTC

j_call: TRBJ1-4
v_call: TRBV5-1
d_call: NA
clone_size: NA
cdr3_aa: CASSGGPNEKLFF
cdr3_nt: TGCGCCAGCAGCGGGGGTCCTAATGAAAAACTGTTTTTT

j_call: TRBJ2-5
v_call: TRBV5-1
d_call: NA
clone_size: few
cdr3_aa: CASSLYRQAQETQYF
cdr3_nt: TGCGCCAGCAGCTTGTATCGACAGGCGCAAGAGACCCAGTACTTC

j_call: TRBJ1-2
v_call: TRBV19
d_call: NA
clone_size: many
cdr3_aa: CASSIGGARGYTF
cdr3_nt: TGTGCCAGTAGTATCGGGGGGGCTCGAGGCTACACCTTC

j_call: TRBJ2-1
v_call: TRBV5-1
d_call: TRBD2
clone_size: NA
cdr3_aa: CASSPRGEKRINEQFF
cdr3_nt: TGCGCCAGCAGCCCCCGGGGGGAGAAAAGAATCAATGAGCAGTTCTTC

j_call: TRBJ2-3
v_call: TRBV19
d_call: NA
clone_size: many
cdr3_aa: CASDNPERTDTQYF
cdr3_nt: TGTGCCAGTGACAACCCAGAACGAACAGATACGCAGTATTTT

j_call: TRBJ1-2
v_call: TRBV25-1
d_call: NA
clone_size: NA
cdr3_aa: CASKGPNGDYGYTF
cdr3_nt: TGTGCCAGCAAAGGCCCCAACGGGGACTATGGCTACACCTTC

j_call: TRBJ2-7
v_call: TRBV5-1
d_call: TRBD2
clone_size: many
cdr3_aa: CASGLETSGTLDEQYF
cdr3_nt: TGCGCCAGCGGCCTTGAGACTAGCGGCACATTGGACGAGCAGTACTTC

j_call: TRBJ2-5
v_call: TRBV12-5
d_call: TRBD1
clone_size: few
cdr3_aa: CASGWNKGAGETQYF
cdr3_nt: TGTGCTAGTGGTTGGAACAAGGGGGCTGGGGAGACCCAGTACTTC

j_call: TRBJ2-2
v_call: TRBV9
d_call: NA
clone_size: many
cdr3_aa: CASRQATNTGELFF
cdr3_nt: TGTGCCAGCAGGCAGGCGACGAACACCGGGGAGCTGTTTTTT

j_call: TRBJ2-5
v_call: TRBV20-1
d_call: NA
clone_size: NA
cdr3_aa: CSAQGAGTKQKETQYF
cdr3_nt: TGCAGTGCTCAAGGGGCCGGGACAAAGCAAAAAGAGACCCAGTACTTC

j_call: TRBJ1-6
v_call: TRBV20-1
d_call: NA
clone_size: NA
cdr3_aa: CSARAAGPYSYSPLHF
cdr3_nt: TGCAGTGCTAGAGCGGCAGGACCCTATTCCTATTCACCCCTCCACTTT